A selection of T cell receptor beta chains follows, all from one sample in a study of early T cells in non-severe SARS-CoV-2 infection. TCRdb reprocessed the 5' RACE reads with MiXCR, giving one entry per CDR3 protein. This sample carries roughly 72,000 distinct CDR3 sequences, around 12% of them seen once, and the ten largest clones take roughly 2.5%. The starting material was whole blood, obtained at baseline. The origin of the receptors is an adult who was a healthcare worker with PCR-confirmed SARS-CoV-2 infection or an uninfected control (not recorded which). Each CDR3 is given with its conserved first and last residue.

j_gene: TRBJ1-3
v_gene: TRBV15
len: 14
CDR3aa: CATSRKGSGNTIYF

j_gene: TRBJ1-2
v_gene: TRBV7-2
len: 15
CDR3aa: CASSLAGTGLYGYTF

j_gene: TRBJ2-3
v_gene: TRBV29-1
len: 14
CDR3aa: CSVNARGAGDTQYF

j_gene: TRBJ2-5
v_gene: TRBV20-1
len: 14
CDR3aa: CSARVGQGQETQYF

j_gene: TRBJ2-5
v_gene: TRBV6-2/TRBV6-3
len: 13
CDR3aa: CASKGGHQETQYF

j_gene: TRBJ2-2
v_gene: TRBV24-1
len: 17
CDR3aa: CATSAARGTANTGELFF

j_gene: TRBJ1-5
v_gene: TRBV28
len: 19
CDR3aa: CASSPDRGLGPYSNQPQHF

j_gene: TRBJ2-1
v_gene: TRBV5-4
len: 14
CDR3aa: CASSPGLAGGEQFF

j_gene: TRBJ2-2
v_gene: TRBV27
len: 16
CDR3aa: CASTNTRSRSTGELFF

j_gene: TRBJ1-2
v_gene: TRBV20-1
len: 13
CDR3aa: CSAPADINYGYTF

j_gene: TRBJ1-4
v_gene: TRBV4-1
len: 16
CDR3aa: CASSQAPTGSFEKLFF

j_gene: TRBJ2-3
v_gene: TRBV7-2
len: 13
CDR3aa: CASRSRGDLTQYF

j_gene: TRBJ2-2
v_gene: TRBV20-1
len: 18
CDR3aa: CSARSSGLAGSAVGELFF

j_gene: TRBJ2-3
v_gene: TRBV19
len: 13
CDR3aa: CASSPTFTDTQYF

j_gene: TRBJ2-2
v_gene: TRBV24-1
len: 13
CDR3aa: CATSRTNTGELFF

j_gene: TRBJ1-2
v_gene: TRBV20-1
len: 13
CDR3aa: CSATSGWNYGYTF

j_gene: TRBJ1-5
v_gene: TRBV19
len: 14
CDR3aa: CASTAGTANQPQHF

j_gene: TRBJ2-1
v_gene: TRBV16
len: 15
CDR3aa: CASSHPSGVSNEQFF

j_gene: TRBJ1-1
v_gene: TRBV6-2/TRBV6-3
len: 15
CDR3aa: CASSRRQARNTEAFF

j_gene: TRBJ1-5
v_gene: TRBV18
len: 15
CDR3aa: CASSSGIAVNQPQHF

j_gene: TRBJ2-1
v_gene: TRBV20-1
len: 14
CDR3aa: CSASGGGTYNEQFF

j_gene: TRBJ2-7
v_gene: TRBV6-1
len: 11
CDR3aa: CASSFGYEQYF

j_gene: TRBJ1-2
v_gene: TRBV5-6
len: 14
CDR3aa: CASSLGRGIYGYTF

j_gene: TRBJ2-1
v_gene: TRBV5-4
len: 16
CDR3aa: CASRSGLAGGYNEQFF

j_gene: TRBJ2-1
v_gene: TRBV28
len: 15
CDR3aa: CASSWDRVSYNEQFF

j_gene: TRBJ2-7
v_gene: TRBV14
len: 17
CDR3aa: CASSQDRGRGHPYEQYF

j_gene: TRBJ2-3
v_gene: TRBV10-3
len: 14
CDR3aa: CATSRPDSTDTQYF

j_gene: TRBJ1-1
v_gene: TRBV20-1
len: 13
CDR3aa: CSARSPGQVEAFF

j_gene: TRBJ1-4
v_gene: TRBV4-2
len: 14
CDR3aa: CASSLKGESEKLFF

j_gene: TRBJ2-5
v_gene: TRBV11-2
len: 18
CDR3aa: CASSSSPAGGPYQETQYF